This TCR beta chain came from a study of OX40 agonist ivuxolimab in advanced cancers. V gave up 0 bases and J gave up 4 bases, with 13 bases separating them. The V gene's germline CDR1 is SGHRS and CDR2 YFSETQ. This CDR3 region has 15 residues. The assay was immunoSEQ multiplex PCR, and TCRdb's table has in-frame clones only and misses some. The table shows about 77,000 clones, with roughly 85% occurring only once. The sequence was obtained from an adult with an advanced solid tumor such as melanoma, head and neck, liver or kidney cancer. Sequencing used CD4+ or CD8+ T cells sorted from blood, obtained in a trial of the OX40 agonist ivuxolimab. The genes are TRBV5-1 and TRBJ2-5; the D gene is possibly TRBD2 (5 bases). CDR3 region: CASSLAAGPGETQYF. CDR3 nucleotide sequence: TGCGCCAGCAGCTTGGCCGCGGGTCCAGGAGAGACCCAGTACTTC.